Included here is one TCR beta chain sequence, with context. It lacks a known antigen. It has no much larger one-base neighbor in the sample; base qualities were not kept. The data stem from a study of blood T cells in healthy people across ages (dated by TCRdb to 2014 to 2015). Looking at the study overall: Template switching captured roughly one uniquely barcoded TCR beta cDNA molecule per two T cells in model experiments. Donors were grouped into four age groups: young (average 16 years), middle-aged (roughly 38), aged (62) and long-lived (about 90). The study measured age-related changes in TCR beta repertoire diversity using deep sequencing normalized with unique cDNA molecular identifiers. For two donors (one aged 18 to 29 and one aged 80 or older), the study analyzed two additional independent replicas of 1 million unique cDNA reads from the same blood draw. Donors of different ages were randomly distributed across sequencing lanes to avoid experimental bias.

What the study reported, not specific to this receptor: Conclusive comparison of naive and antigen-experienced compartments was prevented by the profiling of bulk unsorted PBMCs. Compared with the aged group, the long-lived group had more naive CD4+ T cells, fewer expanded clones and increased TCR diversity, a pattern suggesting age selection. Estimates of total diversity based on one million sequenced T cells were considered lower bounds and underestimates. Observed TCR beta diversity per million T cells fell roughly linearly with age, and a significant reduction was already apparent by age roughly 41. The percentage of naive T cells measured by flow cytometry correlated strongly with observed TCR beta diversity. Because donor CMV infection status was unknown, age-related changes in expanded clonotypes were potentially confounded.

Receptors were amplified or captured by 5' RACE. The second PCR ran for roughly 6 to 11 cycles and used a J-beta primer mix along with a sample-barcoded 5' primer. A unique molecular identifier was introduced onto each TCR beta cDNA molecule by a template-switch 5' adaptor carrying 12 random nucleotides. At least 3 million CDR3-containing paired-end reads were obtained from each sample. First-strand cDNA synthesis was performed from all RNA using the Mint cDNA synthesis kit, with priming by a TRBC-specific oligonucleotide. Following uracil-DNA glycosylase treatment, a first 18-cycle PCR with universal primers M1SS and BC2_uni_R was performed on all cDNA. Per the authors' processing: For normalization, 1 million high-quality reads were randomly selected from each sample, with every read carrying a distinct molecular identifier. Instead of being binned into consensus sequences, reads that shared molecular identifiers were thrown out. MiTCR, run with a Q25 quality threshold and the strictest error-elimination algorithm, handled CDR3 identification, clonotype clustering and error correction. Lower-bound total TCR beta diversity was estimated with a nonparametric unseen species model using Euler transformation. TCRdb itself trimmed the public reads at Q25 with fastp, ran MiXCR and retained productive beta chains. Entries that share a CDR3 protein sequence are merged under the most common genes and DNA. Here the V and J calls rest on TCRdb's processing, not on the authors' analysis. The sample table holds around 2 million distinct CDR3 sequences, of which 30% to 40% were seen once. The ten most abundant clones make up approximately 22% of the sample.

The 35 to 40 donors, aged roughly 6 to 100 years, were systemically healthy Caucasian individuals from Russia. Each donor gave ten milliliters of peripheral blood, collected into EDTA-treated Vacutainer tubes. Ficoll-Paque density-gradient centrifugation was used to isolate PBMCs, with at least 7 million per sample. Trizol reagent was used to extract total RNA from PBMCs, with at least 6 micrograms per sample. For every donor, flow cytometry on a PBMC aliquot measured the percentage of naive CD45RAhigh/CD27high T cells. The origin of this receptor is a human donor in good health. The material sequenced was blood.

The CDR3 in this case is CASSPPERPVMNTEAFF. The DNA is TGTGCCAGCAGCCCCCCAGAGCGACCCGTAATGAACACTGAAGCTTTCTTT. The chain is encoded by TRBV7-8 joined to TRBJ1-1; the D gene is not confidently resolved. Looking up the germline V gene yields CDR1 SGHVS and CDR2 FQNEAQ. Trimming at the junction amounts to 5 bases on V and 0 bases on J, and the germline ends lie 19 bases apart. Including cysteine and phenylalanine, the CDR3 has 17 amino acids. Only CDR3 DNA is held: 51 bases, read in frame from base 1.